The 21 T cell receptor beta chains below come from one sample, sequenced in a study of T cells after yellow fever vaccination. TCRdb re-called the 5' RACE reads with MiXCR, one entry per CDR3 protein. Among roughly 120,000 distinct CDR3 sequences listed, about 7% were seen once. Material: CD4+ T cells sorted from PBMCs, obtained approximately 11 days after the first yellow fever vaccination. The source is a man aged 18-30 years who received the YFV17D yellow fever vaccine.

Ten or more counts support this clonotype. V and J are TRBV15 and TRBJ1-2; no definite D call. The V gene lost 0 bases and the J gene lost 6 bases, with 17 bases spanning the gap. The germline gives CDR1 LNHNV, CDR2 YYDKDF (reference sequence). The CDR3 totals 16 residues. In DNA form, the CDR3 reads TGTGCCACCAGCAGAGATCCCCGGAGCGACGTGCATGGCTACACCTTC. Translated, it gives CATSRDPRSDVHGYTF. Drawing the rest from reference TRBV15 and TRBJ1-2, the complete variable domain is DAMVIQNPRYQVTQFGKPVTLSCSQTLNHNVMYWYQQKSSQAPKLLFHYYDKDFNNEADTPDNFQSRRPNTSFCFLDIRSPGLGDTAMYLCATSRDPRSDVHGYTFGSGTRLTVV.

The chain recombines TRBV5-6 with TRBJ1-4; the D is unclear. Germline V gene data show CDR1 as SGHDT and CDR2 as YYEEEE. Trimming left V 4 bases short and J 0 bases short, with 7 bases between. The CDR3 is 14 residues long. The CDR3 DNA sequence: TGTGCCAGCAGCCGGAGGACAACTAATGAAAAACTGTTTTTT. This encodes CASSRRTTNEKLFF.

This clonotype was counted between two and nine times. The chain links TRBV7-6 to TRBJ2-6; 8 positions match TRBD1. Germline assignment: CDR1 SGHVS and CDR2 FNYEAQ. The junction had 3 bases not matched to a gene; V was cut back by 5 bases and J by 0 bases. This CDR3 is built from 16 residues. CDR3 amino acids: CASSRDRPSGANVLTF. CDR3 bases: TGTGCCAGCAGCCGGGACAGGCCCTCTGGGGCCAACGTCCTGACTTTC. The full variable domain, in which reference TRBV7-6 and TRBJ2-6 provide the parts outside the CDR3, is GAGVSQSPRYKVTKRGQDVALRCDPISGHVSLYWYRQALGQGPEFLTYFNYEAQQDKSGLPNDRFSAERPEGSISTLTIQRTEQRDSAMYRCASSRDRPSGANVLTFGAGSRLTVL.

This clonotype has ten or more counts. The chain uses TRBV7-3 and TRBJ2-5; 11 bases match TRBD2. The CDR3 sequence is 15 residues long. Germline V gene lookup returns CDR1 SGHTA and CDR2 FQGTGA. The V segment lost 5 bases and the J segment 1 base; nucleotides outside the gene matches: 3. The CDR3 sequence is CASSPLAGGQETQYF. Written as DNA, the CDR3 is TGTGCCAGCAGCCCCCTAGCGGGGGGCCAAGAGACCCAGTACTTC.

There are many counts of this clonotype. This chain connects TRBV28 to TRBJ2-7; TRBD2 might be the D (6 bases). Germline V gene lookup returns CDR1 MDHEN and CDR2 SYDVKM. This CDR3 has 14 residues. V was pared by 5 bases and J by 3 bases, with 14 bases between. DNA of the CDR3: TGTGCCAGCAGTCCGCCGGGGGTTATCTACGAGCAGTACGTC. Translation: CASSPPGVIYEQYV.

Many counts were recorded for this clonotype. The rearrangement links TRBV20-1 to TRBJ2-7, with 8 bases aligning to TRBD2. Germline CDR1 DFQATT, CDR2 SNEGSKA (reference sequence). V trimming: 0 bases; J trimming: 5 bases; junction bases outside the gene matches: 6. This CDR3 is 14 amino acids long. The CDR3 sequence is CSARDQRGPNEQYF. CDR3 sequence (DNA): TGCAGTGCTAGAGATCAGCGGGGGCCCAACGAGCAGTACTTC.

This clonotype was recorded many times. The CDR3 loop reads CASSQTVLSGYQETQYF. Here the CDR3 DNA reads TGTGCCAGCAGCCAAACTGTCCTCAGCGGTTATCAAGAGACCCAGTACTTC. The chain carries TRBV27 and TRBJ2-5; weak D call: TRBD2 (5 bases). The CDR3 runs 17 residues. The germline gives CDR1 MNHEY, CDR2 SMNVEV (reference sequence). V was shortened by 6 bases and J by 2 bases, with 22 bases between the two germline ends.

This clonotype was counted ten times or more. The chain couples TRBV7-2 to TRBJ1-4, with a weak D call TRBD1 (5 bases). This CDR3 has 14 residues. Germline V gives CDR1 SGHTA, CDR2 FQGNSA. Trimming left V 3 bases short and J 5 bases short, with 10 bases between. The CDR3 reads CASSLGGTNEKLFF. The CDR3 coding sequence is TGTGCCAGCAGCTTGGGCGGGACCAATGAAAAACTGTTTTTT.

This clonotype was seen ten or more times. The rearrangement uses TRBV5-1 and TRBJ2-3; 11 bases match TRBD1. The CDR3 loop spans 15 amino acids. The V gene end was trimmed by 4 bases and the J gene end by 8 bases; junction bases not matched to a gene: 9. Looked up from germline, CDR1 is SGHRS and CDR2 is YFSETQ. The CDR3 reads CASSQPGQGVGTQYF. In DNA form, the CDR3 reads TGCGCCAGCAGCCAACCGGGACAGGGGGTGGGTACGCAGTATTTT.

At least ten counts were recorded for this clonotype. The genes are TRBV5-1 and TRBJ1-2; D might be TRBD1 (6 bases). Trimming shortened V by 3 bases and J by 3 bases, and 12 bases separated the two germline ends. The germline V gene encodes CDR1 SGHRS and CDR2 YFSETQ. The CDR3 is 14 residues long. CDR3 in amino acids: CASSWDNPYYGYTF. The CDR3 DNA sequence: TGCGCCAGCAGCTGGGACAACCCCTACTATGGCTACACCTTC.

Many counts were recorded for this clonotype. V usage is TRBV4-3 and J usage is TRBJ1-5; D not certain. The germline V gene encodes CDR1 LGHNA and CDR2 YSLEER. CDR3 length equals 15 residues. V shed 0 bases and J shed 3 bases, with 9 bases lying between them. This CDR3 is CASSQDLATNQPQHF. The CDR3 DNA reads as TGCGCCAGCAGCCAAGATTTGGCCACCAATCAGCCCCAGCATTTT.

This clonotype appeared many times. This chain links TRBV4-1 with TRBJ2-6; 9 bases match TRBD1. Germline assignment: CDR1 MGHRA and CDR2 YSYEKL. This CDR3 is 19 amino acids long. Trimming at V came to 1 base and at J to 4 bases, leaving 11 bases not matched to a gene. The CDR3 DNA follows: TGCGCCAGCAGCCAAGGAATGACAGGGGGAAGAACCGGGGCCAACGTCCTGACTTTC. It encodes CASSQGMTGGRTGANVLTF.

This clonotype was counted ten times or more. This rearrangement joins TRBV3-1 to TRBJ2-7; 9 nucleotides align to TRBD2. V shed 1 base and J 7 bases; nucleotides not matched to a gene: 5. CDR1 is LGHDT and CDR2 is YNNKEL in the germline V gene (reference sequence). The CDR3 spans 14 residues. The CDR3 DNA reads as TGTGCCAGCAGCCAAGTATTAGCGGGGGATGAGCAGTACTTC. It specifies CASSQVLAGDEQYF.

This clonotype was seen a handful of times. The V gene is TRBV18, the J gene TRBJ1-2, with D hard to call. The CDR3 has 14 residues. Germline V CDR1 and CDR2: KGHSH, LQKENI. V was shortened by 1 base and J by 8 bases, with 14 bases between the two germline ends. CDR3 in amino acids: CASSPRQVAEGYTF. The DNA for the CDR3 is TGTGCCAGCTCACCACGTCAGGTTGCGGAAGGCTACACCTTC.

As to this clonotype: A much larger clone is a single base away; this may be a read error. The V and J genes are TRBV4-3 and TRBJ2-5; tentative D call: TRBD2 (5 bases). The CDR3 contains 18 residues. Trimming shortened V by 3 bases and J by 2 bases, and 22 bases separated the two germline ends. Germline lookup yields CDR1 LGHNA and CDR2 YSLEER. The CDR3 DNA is TGCGCCAGCAGCCACGATGGCCCGGGGTATGAACGGCAAGAGACCCAGTACTTC. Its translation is CASSHDGPGYERQETQYF.

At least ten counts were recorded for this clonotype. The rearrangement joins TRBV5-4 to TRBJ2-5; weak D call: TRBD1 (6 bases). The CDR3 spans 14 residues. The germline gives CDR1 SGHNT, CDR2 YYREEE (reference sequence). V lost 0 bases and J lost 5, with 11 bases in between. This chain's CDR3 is CASSLAGATETQYF. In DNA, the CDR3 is TGTGCCAGCAGCTTGGCAGGGGCGACGGAGACCCAGTACTTC.

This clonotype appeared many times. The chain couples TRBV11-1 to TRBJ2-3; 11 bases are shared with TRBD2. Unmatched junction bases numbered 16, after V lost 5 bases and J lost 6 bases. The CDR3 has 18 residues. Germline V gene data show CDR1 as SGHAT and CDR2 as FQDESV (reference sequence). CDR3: CASSDGQTSGAAIDTQYF. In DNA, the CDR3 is TGTGCCAGCAGCGACGGTCAGACTAGCGGGGCGGCCATCGATACGCAGTATTTT.

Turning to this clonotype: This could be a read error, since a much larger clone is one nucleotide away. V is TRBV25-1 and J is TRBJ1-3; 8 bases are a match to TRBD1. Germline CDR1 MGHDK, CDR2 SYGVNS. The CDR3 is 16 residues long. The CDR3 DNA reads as TGTGTCAGCAGTGCCGACAGGGGAGGCACTGGAAACACCATATATTTT. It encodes CVSSADRGGTGNTIYF.

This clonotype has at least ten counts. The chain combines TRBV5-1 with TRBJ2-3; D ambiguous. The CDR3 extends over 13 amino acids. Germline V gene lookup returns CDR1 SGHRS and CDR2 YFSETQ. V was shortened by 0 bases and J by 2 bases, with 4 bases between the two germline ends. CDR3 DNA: TGCGCCAGCAGCTTGGCCAACACAGATACGCAGTATTTT. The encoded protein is CASSLANTDTQYF.

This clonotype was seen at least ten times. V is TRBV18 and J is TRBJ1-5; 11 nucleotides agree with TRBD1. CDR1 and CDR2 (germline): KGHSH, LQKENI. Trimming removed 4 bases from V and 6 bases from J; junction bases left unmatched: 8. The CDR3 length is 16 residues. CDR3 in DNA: TGTGCCAGCTCACTGTTGGGACAGGGGGTCAGTCAGCCCCAGCATTTT. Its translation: CASSLLGQGVSQPQHF.

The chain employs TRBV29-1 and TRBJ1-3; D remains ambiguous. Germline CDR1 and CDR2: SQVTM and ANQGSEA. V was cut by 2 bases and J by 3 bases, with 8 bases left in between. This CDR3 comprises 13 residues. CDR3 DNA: TGCAGCGTTGAATTGGCCCTTGGAAACACCATATATTTT. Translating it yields CSVELALGNTIYF.